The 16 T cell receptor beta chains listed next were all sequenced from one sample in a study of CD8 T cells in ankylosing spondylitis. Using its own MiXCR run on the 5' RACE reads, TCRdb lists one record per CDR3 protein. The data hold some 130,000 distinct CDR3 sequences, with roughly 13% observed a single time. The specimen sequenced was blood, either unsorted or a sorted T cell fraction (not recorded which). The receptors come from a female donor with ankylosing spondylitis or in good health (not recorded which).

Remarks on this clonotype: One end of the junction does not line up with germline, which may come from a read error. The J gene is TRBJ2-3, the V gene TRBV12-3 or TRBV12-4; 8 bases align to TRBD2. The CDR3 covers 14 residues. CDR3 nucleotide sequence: TGTGCCAGCAGTCGGACTAGCATCCCAGATACGCACTATTTT. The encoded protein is CASSRTSIPDTHYF.

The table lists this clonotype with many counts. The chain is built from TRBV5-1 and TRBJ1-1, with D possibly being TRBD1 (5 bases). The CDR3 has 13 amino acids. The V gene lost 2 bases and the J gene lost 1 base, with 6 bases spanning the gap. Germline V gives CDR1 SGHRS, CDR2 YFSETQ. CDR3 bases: TGCGCCAGCAGCTTCCAGGGGAACACTGAAGCTTTCTTT. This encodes CASSFQGNTEAFF.

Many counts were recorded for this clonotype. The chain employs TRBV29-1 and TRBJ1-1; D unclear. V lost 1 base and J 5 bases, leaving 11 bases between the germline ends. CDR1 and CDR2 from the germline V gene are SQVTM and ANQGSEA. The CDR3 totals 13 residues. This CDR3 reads CSVEGKGLTEAFF. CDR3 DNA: TGCAGCGTTGAAGGAAAAGGGTTAACTGAAGCTTTCTTT.

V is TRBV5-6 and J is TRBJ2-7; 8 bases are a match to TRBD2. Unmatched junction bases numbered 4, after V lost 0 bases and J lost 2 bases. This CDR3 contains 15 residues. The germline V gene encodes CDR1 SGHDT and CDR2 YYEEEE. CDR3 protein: CASSLVSGTTYEQYF. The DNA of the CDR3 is TGTGCCAGCAGCTTGGTTAGCGGGACAACCTACGAGCAGTACTTC.

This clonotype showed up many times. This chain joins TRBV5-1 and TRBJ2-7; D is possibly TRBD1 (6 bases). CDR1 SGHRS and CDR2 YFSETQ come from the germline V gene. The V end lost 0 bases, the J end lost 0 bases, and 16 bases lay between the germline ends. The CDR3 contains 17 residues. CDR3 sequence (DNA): TGCGCCAGCAGCTTGGCCGGTCAGGGGCGTCCCTCCTACGAGCAGTACTTC. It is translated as CASSLAGQGRPSYEQYF.

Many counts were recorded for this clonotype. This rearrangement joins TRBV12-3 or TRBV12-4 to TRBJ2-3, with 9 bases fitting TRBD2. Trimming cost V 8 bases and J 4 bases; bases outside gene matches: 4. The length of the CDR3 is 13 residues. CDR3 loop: CASRASGADTQYF. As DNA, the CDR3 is TGTGCCAGCCGGGCTAGCGGGGCAGATACGCAGTATTTT.

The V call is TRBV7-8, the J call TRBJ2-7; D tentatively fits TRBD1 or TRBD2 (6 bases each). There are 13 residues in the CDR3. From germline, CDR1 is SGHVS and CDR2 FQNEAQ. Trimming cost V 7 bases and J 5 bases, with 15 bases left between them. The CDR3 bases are TGTGCCAGCACCTTCGGCGGGACAAACGAGCAGTACTTC. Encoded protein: CASTFGGTNEQYF.

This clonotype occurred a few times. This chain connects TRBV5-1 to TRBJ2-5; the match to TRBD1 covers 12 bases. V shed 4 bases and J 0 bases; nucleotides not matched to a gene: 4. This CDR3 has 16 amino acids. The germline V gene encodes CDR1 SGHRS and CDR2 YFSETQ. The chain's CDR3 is CASSPGTGGYQETQYF. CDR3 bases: TGCGCCAGCAGCCCCGGGACAGGGGGCTACCAAGAGACCCAGTACTTC.

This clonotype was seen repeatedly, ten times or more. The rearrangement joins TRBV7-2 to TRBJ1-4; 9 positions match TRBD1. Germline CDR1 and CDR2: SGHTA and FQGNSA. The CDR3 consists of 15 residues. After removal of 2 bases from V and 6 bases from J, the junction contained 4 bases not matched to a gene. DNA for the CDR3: TGTGCCAGCAGCTTAACAGGGGGCGCCGATGAAAAACTGTTTTTT. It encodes CASSLTGGADEKLFF.

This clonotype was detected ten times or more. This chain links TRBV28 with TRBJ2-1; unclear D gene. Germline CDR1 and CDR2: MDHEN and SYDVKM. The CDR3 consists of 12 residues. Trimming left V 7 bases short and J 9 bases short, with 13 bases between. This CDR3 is CASTIPGVEQFF. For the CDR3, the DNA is TGTGCCAGCACCATCCCCGGAGTTGAGCAGTTCTTC.

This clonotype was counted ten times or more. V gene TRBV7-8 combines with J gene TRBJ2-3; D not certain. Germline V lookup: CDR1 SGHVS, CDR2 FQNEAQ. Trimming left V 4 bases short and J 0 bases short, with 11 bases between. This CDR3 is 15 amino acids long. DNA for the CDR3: TGTGCCAGCAGCTACGCAGAATACAGCACAGATACGCAGTATTTT. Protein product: CASSYAEYSTDTQYF.

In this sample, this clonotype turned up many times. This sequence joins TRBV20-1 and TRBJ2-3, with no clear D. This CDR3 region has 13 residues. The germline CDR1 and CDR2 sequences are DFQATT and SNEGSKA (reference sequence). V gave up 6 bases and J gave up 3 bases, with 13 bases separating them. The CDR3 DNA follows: TGCAGTGCCCGTTCGGAATTTACAGATACGCAGTATTTT. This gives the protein CSARSEFTDTQYF.

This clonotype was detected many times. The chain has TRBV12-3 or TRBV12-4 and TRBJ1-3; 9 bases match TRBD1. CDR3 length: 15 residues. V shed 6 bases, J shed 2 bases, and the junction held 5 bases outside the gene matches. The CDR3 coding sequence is TGTGCCAGCAGCCGAGGGACAGGGACTGGAAACACCATATATTTT. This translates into CASSRGTGTGNTIYF.

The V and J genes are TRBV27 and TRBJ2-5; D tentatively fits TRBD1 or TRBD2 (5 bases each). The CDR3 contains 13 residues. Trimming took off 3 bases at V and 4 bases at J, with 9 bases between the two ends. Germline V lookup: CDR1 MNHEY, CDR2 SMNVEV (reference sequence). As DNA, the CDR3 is TGTGCCAGCAGTTTCCAGGGACGAGAGACCCAGTACTTC. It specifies CASSFQGRETQYF.

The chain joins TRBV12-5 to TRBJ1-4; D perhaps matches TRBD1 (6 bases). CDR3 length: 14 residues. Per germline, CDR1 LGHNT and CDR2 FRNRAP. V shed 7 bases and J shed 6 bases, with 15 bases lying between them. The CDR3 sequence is CASENGGRDEKLFF. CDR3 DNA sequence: TGTGCTAGTGAGAATGGGGGGCGAGATGAAAAACTGTTTTTT.

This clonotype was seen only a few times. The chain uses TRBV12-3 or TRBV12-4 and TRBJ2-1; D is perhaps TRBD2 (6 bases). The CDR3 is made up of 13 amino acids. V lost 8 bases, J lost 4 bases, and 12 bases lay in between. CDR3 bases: TGTGCCAGCTGGCAGGAGGGATACAATGAGCAGTTCTTC. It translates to CASWQEGYNEQFF.